These T cell receptor beta chains were read from a single sample in a study of cytomegalovirus exposure and HLA in healthy donors. Produced via immunoSEQ multiplex PCR; TCRdb's table is partial and in-frame only. The data hold about 150,000 clones, with almost 80% observed a single time. The sequencing input was PBMCs. Receptors were obtained from a male donor in good health and CMV-seronegative. CDR3s include the opening cysteine and the closing phenylalanine or tryptophan. The order of the fields is clone size, V gene, D gene, J gene, CDR3 DNA, CDR3 protein. The D gene is left open where the match is weak. Some rows mark clone size as missing; the rest say once, few, many or name a class of expanded clone.

size: .; V: TRBV4-1; D: TRBD1; J: TRBJ2-7; DNA: TGCGCCAGCAGCCAGGGGACAGGGGGCTCCTACGAGCAGTACTTC; CDR3: CASSQGTGGSYEQYF
size: .; V: TRBV28; D: TRBD1; J: TRBJ1-4; DNA: TGTGCCAGCAGTGCGACAGGGATGAATGAAAAACTGTTTTTT; CDR3: CASSATGMNEKLFF
size: few; V: TRBV9; D: TRBD2; J: TRBJ2-7; DNA: TGTGCCAGCAGCCCAAGGGGATCTTCGACTCAGCGGGAGGGGGACGAGCAGTACTTC; CDR3: CASSPRGSSTQREGDEQYF
size: .; V: TRBV21-1; D: .; J: TRBJ1-4; DNA: .; CDR3: CASRSWGQGNNEKLFF
size: .; V: TRBV19; D: .; J: TRBJ1-2; DNA: TGTGCCAGTAAGCTCCCCGGCGGGTATGGCTACACCTTC; CDR3: CASKLPGGYGYTF
size: once; V: TRBV6-6; D: TRBD1; J: TRBJ2-7; DNA: TGTGCCAGCAGTCTGATACAGGGGGCCTCCTACGAGCAGTACTTC; CDR3: CASSLIQGASYEQYF
size: few; V: TRBV7-2; D: .; J: TRBJ1-1; DNA: TGTGCCAGCAGCTCCTACAGGAACACTGAAGCTTTCTTT; CDR3: CASSSYRNTEAFF
size: .; V: TRBV7-8; D: .; J: TRBJ1-5; DNA: TGTGCCAGCAGCACTCGATCCGGCAATCAGCCCCAGCATTTT; CDR3: CASSTRSGNQPQHF
size: once; V: TRBV19; D: .; J: TRBJ1-6; DNA: TGTGCCAGTAGTATTGGGAGCTCCTATAATTCACCCCTCCACTTT; CDR3: CASSIGSSYNSPLHF
size: .; V: TRBV25-1; D: TRBD2; J: TRBJ2-7; DNA: TGTGCCAGCTCCACGGAGCCGGGAGGGGAGCAGTACTTC; CDR3: CASSTEPGGEQYF
size: .; V: TRBV12-5; D: .; J: TRBJ2-1; DNA: TGTGCTAGTGGTTCATCCGAGGTTGCTAGCGCCACGGGTGAGCAGTTCTTC; CDR3: CASGSSEVASATGEQFF
size: .; V: TRBV5-4; D: .; J: TRBJ1-6; DNA: TGTGCCAGCAGCCGGACGGGAAATAATTCACCCCTCCACTTT; CDR3: CASSRTGNNSPLHF
size: .; V: TRBV11-2; D: .; J: TRBJ1-2; DNA: TGTGCCAGCAGCTTTTCCCAGGGGCAAGGCTACACCTTC; CDR3: CASSFSQGQGYTF
size: .; V: TRBV10-3; D: TRBD1; J: TRBJ2-7; DNA: TGTGCCATCAGTGAGCTCCGGGACAGGAGAAAGGGCTACGAGCAGTACTTC; CDR3: CAISELRDRRKGYEQYF
size: .; V: TRBV19; D: TRBD2; J: TRBJ2-3; DNA: TGTGCCAGTAGTATAGACGGGACTAGCGGTTTCACAGATACGCAGTATTTT; CDR3: CASSIDGTSGFTDTQYF
size: .; V: TRBV9; D: TRBD1; J: TRBJ1-1; DNA: TGTGCCAGCAGCCCACGGACAGGTTTGAACACTGAAGCTTTCTTT; CDR3: CASSPRTGLNTEAFF
size: .; V: TRBV5-1; D: .; J: TRBJ2-7; DNA: TGCGCCAGCAGCTTGGAAGGGGGATCCTACGAGCAGTACTTC; CDR3: CASSLEGGSYEQYF
size: few; V: TRBV7-8; D: .; J: TRBJ1-1; DNA: TGTGCCAGCAGCTTAGGTCGGGGGAGTTCAGGCTTGAGCACTGAAGCTTTCTTT; CDR3: CASSLGRGSSGLSTEAFF
size: .; V: TRBV7-2; D: .; J: TRBJ1-3; DNA: TGTGCCAGCAGCTCAGGGATTGAGAACACCATATATTTT; CDR3: CASSSGIENTIYF
size: few; V: TRBV11-3; D: .; J: TRBJ2-7; DNA: TGTGCCAGCAGCTTAGGAGCAGGGTCCTACGAGCAGTACTTC; CDR3: CASSLGAGSYEQYF
size: .; V: TRBV9; D: .; J: TRBJ1-1; DNA: TGTGCCAGCAGCGTTACAGGGACCACTGAAGCTTTCTTT; CDR3: CASSVTGTTEAFF
size: few; V: TRBV18; D: .; J: TRBJ1-3; DNA: TGTGCCAGCTCACCAGCGGGCTCTGGAAACACCATATATTTT; CDR3: CASSPAGSGNTIYF
size: .; V: TRBV9; D: TRBD2; J: TRBJ2-7; DNA: TGTGCCAGCAGCGTAGGGGGGACTAGCGACTACGAGCAGTACTTC; CDR3: CASSVGGTSDYEQYF
size: .; V: TRBV7-9; D: .; J: TRBJ2-3; DNA: TGTGCCAGCAGGGGCGCAGATACGCAGTATTTT; CDR3: CASRGADTQYF
size: once; V: TRBV28; D: TRBD2; J: TRBJ2-2; DNA: TGTGCCAGCAGTCCCCCGGGACTAGCGGGAGCCACCGGGGAGCTGTTTTTT; CDR3: CASSPPGLAGATGELFF
size: few; V: TRBV27; D: TRBD1; J: TRBJ2-7; DNA: TGTGCCAGCAGTTTAAATCGAGACAGGGGGCATCAGTACTTC; CDR3: CASSLNRDRGHQYF
size: .; V: TRBV6-1; D: .; J: TRBJ1-5; DNA: TGTGCCAGCAGTGCCTCTGGGGGGACTCAGCCCCAGCATTTT; CDR3: CASSASGGTQPQHF
size: .; V: TRBV5-1; D: .; J: TRBJ1-2; DNA: TGCGCCAGCAGCTTGGCTGACTCTGGATATGGCTACACCTTC; CDR3: CASSLADSGYGYTF
size: .; V: TRBV6-1; D: .; J: TRBJ2-3; DNA: TGTGCCAGCAGCCCGACTAGATACGGAGATACGCAGTATTTT; CDR3: CASSPTRYGDTQYF
size: .; V: TRBV7-8; D: TRBD2; J: TRBJ2-1; DNA: TGTGCCAGCAGCTTAAGCTTGGGACTAGCGGATTACAATGAGCAGTTCTTC; CDR3: CASSLSLGLADYNEQFF
size: .; V: TRBV7-2; D: .; J: TRBJ1-1; DNA: TGTGCCAGCAGCTTAGGGGGAGGGTATGCTTTCTTT; CDR3: CASSLGGGYAFF
size: once; V: TRBV6-6; D: .; J: TRBJ2-1; DNA: TGTGCCAGCAACACCGTAGCCCATGAGCAGTTCTTC; CDR3: CASNTVAHEQFF
size: .; V: TRBV6-4; D: TRBD1; J: TRBJ2-1; DNA: TGTGCCAGCAGTGAGCGAACAGGGGGCAATGAGCAGTTCTTC; CDR3: CASSERTGGNEQFF
size: .; V: TRBV7-6; D: .; J: TRBJ1-5; DNA: TGTGCCAGCAGCCGCGGGGCTGGGCAGCCCCAGCATTTT; CDR3: CASSRGAGQPQHF
size: .; V: TRBV28; D: TRBD1; J: TRBJ1-2; DNA: TGTGCCAGCAGTTTCAGGGGGCCGTATGGCTACACCTTC; CDR3: CASSFRGPYGYTF
size: .; V: TRBV7-3; D: .; J: TRBJ1-1; DNA: TGTGCCAGCAGTAAGCAGGGGAACACTGAAGCTTTCTTT; CDR3: CASSKQGNTEAFF
size: .; V: TRBV15; D: TRBD1; J: TRBJ1-5; DNA: TGTGCCACCAAGGACAGGGCGTTTGGGAATCAGCCCCAGCATTTT; CDR3: CATKDRAFGNQPQHF
size: .; V: TRBV7-6; D: TRBD2; J: TRBJ2-7; DNA: TGTGCCAGCAGCTCCCGGGGGGGGAACTCCTACGAGCAGTACTTC; CDR3: CASSSRGGNSYEQYF
size: once; V: TRBV9; D: .; J: TRBJ2-5; DNA: TGTGCCAGCGCCTCTGGGGGGGCGGAGACCCAGTACTTC; CDR3: CASASGGAETQYF
size: .; V: TRBV6-1; D: TRBD1; J: TRBJ2-1; DNA: TGTGCCACCAAGGGGGCCGCATCCTACAATGAGCAGTTCTTC; CDR3: CATKGAASYNEQFF
size: few; V: TRBV28; D: .; J: TRBJ2-5; DNA: TGTGCCAGCATTGCAGGGGGAGGAGAGACCCAGTACTTC; CDR3: CASIAGGGETQYF
size: .; V: TRBV6-6; D: TRBD2; J: TRBJ2-3; DNA: TGTGCCAGCAGTTGGGGGGGAAGTACAGATACGCAGTATTTT; CDR3: CASSWGGSTDTQYF
size: .; V: TRBV6-5; D: .; J: TRBJ1-6; DNA: TGTGCCAGCCGCGGCCCTAATTCACCCCTCCACTTT; CDR3: CASRGPNSPLHF
size: .; V: TRBV21-1; D: .; J: TRBJ1-2; DNA: TGTGCCAGCAGCCCCGACAGGGTTAATGGCTACACCTTC; CDR3: CASSPDRVNGYTF
size: .; V: TRBV4-3; D: TRBD1; J: TRBJ2-7; DNA: TGCGCCAGCAGCCCCCCAAGGCGGGACAGGGGTCCCTACGAGCAGTACTTC; CDR3: CASSPPRRDRGPYEQYF
size: few; V: TRBV5-6; D: .; J: TRBJ1-1; DNA: TGTGCCAGCAGCTTGAATATGAACACTGAAGCTTTCTTT; CDR3: CASSLNMNTEAFF
size: .; V: TRBV28; D: TRBD1; J: TRBJ2-7; DNA: TGTGCCAGCAGTTTCTTAGTGGGACAGAACTACGAGCAGTACTTC; CDR3: CASSFLVGQNYEQYF
size: .; V: TRBV19; D: .; J: TRBJ1-1; DNA: TGTGCCAGTAGTTCGCTAACAGGGATGGGATTCACTGAAGCTTTCTTT; CDR3: CASSSLTGMGFTEAFF
size: .; V: TRBV28; D: .; J: TRBJ1-5; DNA: TGTGCCAGCAGTTTGCGGGCGAATCAGCCCCAGCATTTT; CDR3: CASSLRANQPQHF
size: .; V: TRBV18; D: TRBD2; J: TRBJ2-7; DNA: TGTGCCAGCTCACCCCAGGAATCCGGACTAGCGGGAGGGCCCTACGAGCAGTACTTC; CDR3: CASSPQESGLAGGPYEQYF
size: .; V: TRBV18; D: TRBD1; J: TRBJ2-7; DNA: TGTGCCAGCTCACCACCTGGACAGGGTTCCCCTTACGAGCAGTACTTC; CDR3: CASSPPGQGSPYEQYF
size: .; V: TRBV11-3; D: TRBD1; J: TRBJ2-2; DNA: TGTGCCAGCAGCCAGAACAGGGGGGTGGGCACCGGGGAGCTGTTTTTT; CDR3: CASSQNRGVGTGELFF
size: .; V: TRBV5-8; D: .; J: TRBJ1-1; DNA: TGTGCCAGCAGCTACGGGTACAGGATGAACACTGAAGCTTTCTTT; CDR3: CASSYGYRMNTEAFF
size: .; V: TRBV28; D: .; J: TRBJ1-4; DNA: TGTGCCAGCAGTTTTTCGGGTCCGAAAAATGAAAAACTGTTTTTT; CDR3: CASSFSGPKNEKLFF
size: .; V: TRBV7-2; D: TRBD2; J: TRBJ2-7; DNA: TGTGCCAGCAGCTTACTCGGGACTATCTCCTACGAGCAGTACTTC; CDR3: CASSLLGTISYEQYF